This TCR beta chain was identified during a study of T cell repertoires in cytomegalovirus infection. Across the whole study: Peptides in the study included HLA-C-restricted and HLA-B-restricted CMV epitopes. From public TCR beta signatures came an indication of both CMV infection and matching HLA type.

Note on this clonotype: Its antigen is still unknown.

Each CDR3 protein gets one entry after TCRdb re-called the reads with MiXCR. The table shows approximately 910,000 distinct CDR3 sequences, with roughly 30% occurring only once. General observations from the study: CMV-specific TCR beta clonotypes restricted by HLA-C dominated the ex vivo response. There were carriers of CMV plus the relevant HLA, and cumulative public TCR beta family frequency identified them.

CDR1 is SGHTA, CDR2 FQGNSA, per germline. The V and J ends lost 1 base and 8 bases respectively, with 17 bases between them. There are 15 residues in the CDR3. The chain carries TRBV7-2 and TRBJ1-1; D unresolved. The clonotype comes from a human donor in good health (CMV status not recorded). Some clones in this sample may be carry-over from other donors' samples. The sample in question was cultured CD8+ T cells from PBMCs, obtained from culture after CMV antigen stimulation. CDR3 nucleotides: TGTGCCAGCAGCTTAGTATCGGACTTTCAGTCCGAAGCTTTCTTT. This codes for CASSLVSDFQSEAFF.